This T cell receptor beta chain was identified in a study of shared clonotypes between healthy human individuals. The CDR3 is made up of 15 amino acids. Germline CDR1 and CDR2: LNHNV and YYDKDF (reference sequence). The junction had 6 bases not matched to a gene; V was cut back by 6 bases and J by 7 bases. The table came from immunoSEQ multiplex PCR; TCRdb's copy has only in-frame clones and leaves some out. The sample includes hundreds of thousands of clones, around 78% of them seen just once. This clonotype originated in a woman aged 40 to 50 in good health. Some clones in this sample may be carry-over from other donors' samples. The specimen was PBMCs. The rearrangement joins TRBV15 to TRBJ2-2, with TRBD1 matching 12 bases. This chain's CDR3 is CATRTGQGADGELFF. The DNA for the CDR3 is TGTGCCACCAGGACGGGACAGGGGGCCGACGGGGAGCTGTTTTTT.